These T cell receptor beta chains were read from a single sample in a study of OX40 agonist ivuxolimab in advanced cancers. The data were produced by immunoSEQ multiplex PCR, yet TCRdb's version contains in-frame clones alone and is incomplete. The sample records roughly 45,000 clones, around 88% being singletons. This specimen was CD4+ or CD8+ T cells sorted from blood, taken in a trial of the OX40 agonist ivuxolimab. Every receptor here comes from an adult with an advanced solid tumor such as melanoma, head and neck, liver or kidney cancer. Both conserved end residues are part of each CDR3. A D gene is named only where the DNA matches it firmly. Size is omitted from some rows. Given values are once, few, many or a class for expanded clones.

>TRBD2|TRBJ2-2|14|TRBV28|-
TGTGCCAGCAGCCGGACTAGCGGGGGCGGGGAGCTGTTTTTT
CASSRTSGGGELFF
>TRBD2|TRBJ2-1|15|TRBV25-1|-
TGTGCCAGCAGTGATTGGGCGGGAGACCCCGATGAGCAGTTCTTC
CASSDWAGDPDEQFF
>-|TRBJ1-5|13|TRBV28|-
TGTGCCAGCAGCCCCTTACCCGATCAGCCCCAGCATTTT
CASSPLPDQPQHF
>-|TRBJ1-2|15|TRBV5-4|-
TGTGCCAGCAACACCGCCGGGGCATTGACCTATGGCTACACCTTC
CASNTAGALTYGYTF
>TRBD1|TRBJ2-7|16|TRBV5-8|-
TGTGCCAGCAGCCCTAAACAGGGGCCACCCATCTACGAGCAGTACTTC
CASSPKQGPPIYEQYF
>-|TRBJ2-7|14|TRBV5-6|-
TGTGCCAGCAGCATAGACGGTTCGGGAAGGGAGCAGTACTTC
CASSIDGSGREQYF
>TRBD1|TRBJ1-1|11|TRBV20-1|-
TGCAGTGCTGACCCAACAGGGGAGGCTTTCTTT
CSADPTGEAFF
>TRBD2|TRBJ2-1|15|TRBV6-1|-
TGTGCCAGCAGTGAAGCTGGCGGGAGAAGATATGAGCAGTTCTTC
CASSEAGGRRYEQFF
>TRBD2|TRBJ2-5|15|TRBV19|-
TGTGCCAGTAGTCCCACTAGCGGGGTACAAGAGACCCAGTACTTC
CASSPTSGVQETQYF
>-|TRBJ1-5|15|TRBV7-6|-
TGTGCCAGCAGCGTAGAGGGAAACGGGAATCAGCCCCAGCATTTT
CASSVEGNGNQPQHF
>TRBD1|TRBJ1-1|14|TRBV5-4|few
TGTGCCAGCAGCGTGGGACAGGGCGGAACTGAAGCTTTCTTT
CASSVGQGGTEAFF
>-|TRBJ2-1|16|TRBV4-1|-
TGCGCCAGCAGCCAAACGGGACCCAGACGCACCAATGAGCAGTTCTTC
CASSQTGPRRTNEQFF
>TRBD2|TRBJ2-3|16|TRBV13|-
TGTGCCAGCAGTTACCGACTAGCGGGGGGCGGGGATACGCAGTATTTT
CASSYRLAGGGDTQYF
>-|TRBJ1-6|16|TRBV4-1|-
TGCGCCAGCAGCCAAGTAGAGGGGTACTATAATTCACCCCTCCACTTT
CASSQVEGYYNSPLHF
>-|TRBJ1-3|15|TRBV7-9|once
TGTGCCAGCAGCTCCGACAGGCGCTCTGGAAACACCATATATTTT
CASSSDRRSGNTIYF